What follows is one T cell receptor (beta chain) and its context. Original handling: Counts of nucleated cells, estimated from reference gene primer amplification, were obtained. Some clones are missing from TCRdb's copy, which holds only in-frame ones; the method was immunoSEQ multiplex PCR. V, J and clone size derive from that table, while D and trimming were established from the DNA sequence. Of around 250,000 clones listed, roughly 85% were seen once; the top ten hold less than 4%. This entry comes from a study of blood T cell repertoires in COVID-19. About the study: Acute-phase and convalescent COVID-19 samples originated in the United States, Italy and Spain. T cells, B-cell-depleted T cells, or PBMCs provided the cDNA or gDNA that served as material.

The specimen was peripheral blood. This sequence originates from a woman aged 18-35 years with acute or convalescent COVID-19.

The chain's CDR3 is CASSLRTGGYEQYF. As DNA, the CDR3 is TGTGCCAGCAGTTTACGGACAGGGGGCTACGAGCAGTACTTC. The V and J genes are TRBV28 and TRBJ2-7, with 10 bases aligning to TRBD1. The CDR3 extends over 14 amino acids. Per the germline V gene, CDR1 is MDHEN and CDR2 is SYDVKM. J was trimmed by 3 bases and V by 2 bases; bases with no gene match: 1.